Included here is one T cell receptor beta chain sequence, with context. The antigen remains undetermined. This specimen comes from a study of blood T cells in healthy people across ages. Germline V gene sequence: CDR1 ENHRY, CDR2 SYGVKD. This CDR3 spans 13 amino acids. J was trimmed by 8 bases and V by 6 bases; bases with no gene match: 8. The use of a sample-barcoded 5' primer and a J-beta primer mix characterized a second PCR of about 7 to 12 cycles. TCRdb redid the calling of the 5' RACE reads with MiXCR, one entry per CDR3 protein. The repertoire holds 1.5 million or so distinct CDR3 sequences, with approximately 40% as singletons. General study findings and limits: Long-lived donors carried more naive CD4+ cells and greater diversity than aged donors.

Sequenced input: blood. The TCR comes from a woman aged 18-29 years in good health. The V and J genes are TRBV10-3 and TRBJ1-2; 8 nucleotides align to TRBD1. CDR3 amino acids: CAIRKDRARGYTF. CDR3 nucleotide sequence: TGTGCCATCAGGAAGGACAGGGCAAGAGGCTACACCTTC.